A single sample is the source of the 2 T cell receptor beta chains below, sequenced in a study of CD8+ T cells in alopecia areata. cDNA prepared by RNA extraction and subsequent reverse transcription served as the template for sequencing. Only in-frame clones appear in the TCRdb table, and some are missing; sequencing was by immunoSEQ multiplex PCR. This table has about 180,000 clones, roughly 63% appearing once. The treatment here: oral pan-JAK inhibitor, 5-10 mg twice daily. The input for sequencing was CD4+ T cells sorted from blood, taken at approximately week 55, from a patient treated with tofacitinib. The receptors come from a human donor with alopecia areata.

The CDR3 loop reads CASSQVSSSNQPQHF. In nucleotides, the CDR3 is TGCGCCAGCAGCCAAGTCAGCAGTAGCAATCAGCCCCAGCATTTT. The gene calls are TRBV4-1 and TRBJ1-5; D unresolved. Trimming pared 1 base from V and 0 bases from J, leaving 7 bases between. This CDR3 contains 15 residues. The V gene's germline CDR1 is MGHRA and CDR2 YSYEKL.

The rearrangement joins TRBV6-5 to TRBJ1-5; D is undetermined. CDR3 size: 9 residues. Trimming took off 7 bases at V and 10 bases at J, with 5 bases between the two ends. CDR1 is MNHEY and CDR2 is SVGAGI in the germline V gene. The CDR3 sequence: CASKPPQHF. The DNA of the CDR3 is TGTGCCAGCAAGCCCCCCCAGCATTTT.